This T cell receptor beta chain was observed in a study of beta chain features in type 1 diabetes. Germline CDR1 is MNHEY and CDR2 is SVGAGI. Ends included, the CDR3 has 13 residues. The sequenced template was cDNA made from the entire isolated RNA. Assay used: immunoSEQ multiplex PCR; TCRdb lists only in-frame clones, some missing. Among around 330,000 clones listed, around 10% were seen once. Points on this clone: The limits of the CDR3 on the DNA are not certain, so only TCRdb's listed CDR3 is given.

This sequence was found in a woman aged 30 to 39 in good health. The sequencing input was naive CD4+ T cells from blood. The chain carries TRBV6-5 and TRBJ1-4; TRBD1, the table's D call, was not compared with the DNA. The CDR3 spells CASSYRFGTGIFF.